Listed here is a single T cell receptor beta chain. Enrolled during active infection, Seattle patients were then followed longitudinally. The sample originates from a study of blood T cell repertoires in COVID-19. Study summary: The samples span acute and convalescent COVID-19 from the United States, Italy and Spain. Nucleic acid was either cDNA or gDNA, and it came from T cells, B-cell-depleted T cells, or PBMCs.

The CDR3 consists of 16 residues. V dropped 1 base and J dropped 5; count of bases not matched to a gene: 6. Germline assignment: CDR1 SEHNR and CDR2 FQNEAQ (reference sequence). In the authors' workflow: Reference gene primer amplification gave nucleated cell count estimates. Profiled with immunoSEQ multiplex PCR; TCRdb holds only in-frame clones, not every one. For V, J and clone size, that table is used; D and trimming come from the DNA. The sample shows 25,000 to 35,000 clones, roughly 93% of them seen only once. Sequencing was performed on peripheral blood. The TCR comes from a woman in her sixties or seventies with COVID-19, enrolled during active disease. The chain is built from TRBV7-9 and TRBJ2-2, with 8 bases lining up with TRBD2. This CDR3 reads CASSLVTSGRTGELFF. The CDR3 coding sequence is TGTGCCAGCAGCTTAGTTACTAGCGGACGGACCGGGGAGCTGTTTTTT.